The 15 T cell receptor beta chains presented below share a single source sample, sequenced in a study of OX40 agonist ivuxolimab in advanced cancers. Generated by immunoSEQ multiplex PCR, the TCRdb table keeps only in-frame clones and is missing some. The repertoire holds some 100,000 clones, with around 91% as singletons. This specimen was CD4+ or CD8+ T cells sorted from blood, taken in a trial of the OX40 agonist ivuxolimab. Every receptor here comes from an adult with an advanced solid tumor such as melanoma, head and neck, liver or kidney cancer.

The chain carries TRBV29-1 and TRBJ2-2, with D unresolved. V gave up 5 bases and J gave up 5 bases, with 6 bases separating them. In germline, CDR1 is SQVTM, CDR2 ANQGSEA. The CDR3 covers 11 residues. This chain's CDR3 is CSVQTTGELFF. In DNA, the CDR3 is TGCAGCGTTCAGACAACCGGGGAGCTGTTTTTT.

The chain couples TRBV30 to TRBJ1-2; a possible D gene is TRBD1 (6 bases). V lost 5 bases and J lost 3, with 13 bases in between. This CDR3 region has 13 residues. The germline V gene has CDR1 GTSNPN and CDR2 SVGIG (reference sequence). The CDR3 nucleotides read TGTGCCTGGGCCCGGGACATCGACTATGGCTACACCTTC. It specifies CAWARDIDYGYTF.

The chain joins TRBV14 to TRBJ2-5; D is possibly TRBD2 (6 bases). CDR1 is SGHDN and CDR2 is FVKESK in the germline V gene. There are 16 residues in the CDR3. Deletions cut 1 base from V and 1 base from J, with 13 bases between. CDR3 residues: CASSQGDGGVQETQYF. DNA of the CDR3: TGTGCCAGCAGCCAAGGGGATGGCGGGGTCCAAGAGACCCAGTACTTC.

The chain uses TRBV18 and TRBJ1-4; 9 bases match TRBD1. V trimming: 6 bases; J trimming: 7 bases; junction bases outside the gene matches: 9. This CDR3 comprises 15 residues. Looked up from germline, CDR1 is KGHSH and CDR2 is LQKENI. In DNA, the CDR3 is TGTGCCAGCTCGCCTTACAGGGGGCTAAGTGAAAAACTGTTTTTT. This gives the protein CASSPYRGLSEKLFF.

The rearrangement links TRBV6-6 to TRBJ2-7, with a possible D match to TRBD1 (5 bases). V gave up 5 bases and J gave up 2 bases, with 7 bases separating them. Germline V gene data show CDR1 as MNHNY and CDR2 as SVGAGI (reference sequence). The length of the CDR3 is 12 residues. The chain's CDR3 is CASSQGTYEQYF. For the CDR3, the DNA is TGTGCCAGCAGTCAGGGTACCTACGAGCAGTACTTC.

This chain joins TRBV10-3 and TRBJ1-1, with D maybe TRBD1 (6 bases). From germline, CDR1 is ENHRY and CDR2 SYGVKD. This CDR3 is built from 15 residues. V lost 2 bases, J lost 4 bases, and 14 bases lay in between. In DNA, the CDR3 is TGTGCCATCAGTGAGCCTCAGGGGCTTGGCACTGAAGCTTTCTTT. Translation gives CAISEPQGLGTEAFF.

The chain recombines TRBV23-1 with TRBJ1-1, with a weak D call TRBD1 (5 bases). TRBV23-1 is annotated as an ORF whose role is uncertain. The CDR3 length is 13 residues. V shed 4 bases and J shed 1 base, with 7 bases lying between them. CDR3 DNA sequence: TGCGCCAGCAGTCCCCAGGGGAACACTGAAGCTTTCTTT. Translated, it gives CASSPQGNTEAFF.

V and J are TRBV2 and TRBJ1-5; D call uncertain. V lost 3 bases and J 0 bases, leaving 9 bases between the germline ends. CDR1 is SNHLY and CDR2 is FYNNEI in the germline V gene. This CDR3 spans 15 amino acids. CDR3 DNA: TGTGCCAGCAGTGAGTTTCCTTTTAGCAATCAGCCCCAGCATTTT. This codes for CASSEFPFSNQPQHF.

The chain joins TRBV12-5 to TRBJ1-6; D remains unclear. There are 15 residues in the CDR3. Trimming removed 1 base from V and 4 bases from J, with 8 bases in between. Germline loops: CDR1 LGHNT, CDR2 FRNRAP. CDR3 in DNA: TGTGCTAGTGGTTTGGGCAGATCATATAATTCACCCCTCCACTTT. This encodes CASGLGRSYNSPLHF.

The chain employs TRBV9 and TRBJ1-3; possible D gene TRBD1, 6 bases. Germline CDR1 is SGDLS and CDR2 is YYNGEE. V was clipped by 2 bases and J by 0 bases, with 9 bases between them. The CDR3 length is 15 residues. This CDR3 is CASSVRQDSGNTIYF. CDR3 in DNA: TGTGCCAGCAGCGTCCGACAGGACTCTGGAAACACCATATATTTT.

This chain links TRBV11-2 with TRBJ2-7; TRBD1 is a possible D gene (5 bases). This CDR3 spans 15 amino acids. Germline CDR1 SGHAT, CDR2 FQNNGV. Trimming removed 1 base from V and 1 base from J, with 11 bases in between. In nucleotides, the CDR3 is TGTGCCAGCAGCTTAGGGGTCACAGGATCCTACGAGCAGTACTTC. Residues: CASSLGVTGSYEQYF.

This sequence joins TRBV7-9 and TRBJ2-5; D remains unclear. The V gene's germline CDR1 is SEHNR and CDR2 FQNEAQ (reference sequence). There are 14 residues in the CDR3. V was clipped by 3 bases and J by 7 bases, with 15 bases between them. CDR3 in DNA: TGTGCCAGCAGCTTCGGACCACCTTTGGGGACCCAGTACTTC. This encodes CASSFGPPLGTQYF.

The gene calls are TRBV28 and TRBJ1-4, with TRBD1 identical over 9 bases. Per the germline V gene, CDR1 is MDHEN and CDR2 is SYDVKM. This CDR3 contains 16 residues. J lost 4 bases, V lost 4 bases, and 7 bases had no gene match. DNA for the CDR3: TGTGCCAGCAGTTCATCTTGGACAGGGGTTAATGAAAAACTGTTTTTT. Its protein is CASSSSWTGVNEKLFF.

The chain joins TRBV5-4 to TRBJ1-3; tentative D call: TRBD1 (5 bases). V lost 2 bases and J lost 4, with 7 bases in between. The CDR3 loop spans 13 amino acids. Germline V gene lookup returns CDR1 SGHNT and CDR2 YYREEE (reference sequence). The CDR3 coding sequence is TGTGCCAGCAGCTTCAACAGGGGAAACACCATATATTTT. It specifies CASSFNRGNTIYF.

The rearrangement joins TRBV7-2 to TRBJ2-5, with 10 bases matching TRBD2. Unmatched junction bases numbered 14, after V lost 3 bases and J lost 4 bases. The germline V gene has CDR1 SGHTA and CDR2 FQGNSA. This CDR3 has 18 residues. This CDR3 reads CASSFGGAGGPGLETQYF. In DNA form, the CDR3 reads TGTGCCAGCAGCTTCGGTGGAGCGGGAGGGCCGGGGTTAGAGACCCAGTACTTC.